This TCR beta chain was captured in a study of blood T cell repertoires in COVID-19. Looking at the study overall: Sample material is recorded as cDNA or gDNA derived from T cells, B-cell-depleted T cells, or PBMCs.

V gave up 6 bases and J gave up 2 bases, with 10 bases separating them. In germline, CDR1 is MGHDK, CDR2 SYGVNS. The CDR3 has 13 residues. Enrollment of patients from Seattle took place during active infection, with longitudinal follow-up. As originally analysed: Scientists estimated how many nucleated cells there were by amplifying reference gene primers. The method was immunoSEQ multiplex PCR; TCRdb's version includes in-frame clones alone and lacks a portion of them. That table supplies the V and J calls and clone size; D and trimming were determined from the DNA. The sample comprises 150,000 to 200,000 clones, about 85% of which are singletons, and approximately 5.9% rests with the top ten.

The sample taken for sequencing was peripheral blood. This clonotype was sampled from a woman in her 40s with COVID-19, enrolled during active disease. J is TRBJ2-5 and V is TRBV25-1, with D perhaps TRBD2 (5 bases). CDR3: CASSSDWQETQYF. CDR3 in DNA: TGTGCCAGCAGCTCGGACTGGCAAGAGACCCAGTACTTC.